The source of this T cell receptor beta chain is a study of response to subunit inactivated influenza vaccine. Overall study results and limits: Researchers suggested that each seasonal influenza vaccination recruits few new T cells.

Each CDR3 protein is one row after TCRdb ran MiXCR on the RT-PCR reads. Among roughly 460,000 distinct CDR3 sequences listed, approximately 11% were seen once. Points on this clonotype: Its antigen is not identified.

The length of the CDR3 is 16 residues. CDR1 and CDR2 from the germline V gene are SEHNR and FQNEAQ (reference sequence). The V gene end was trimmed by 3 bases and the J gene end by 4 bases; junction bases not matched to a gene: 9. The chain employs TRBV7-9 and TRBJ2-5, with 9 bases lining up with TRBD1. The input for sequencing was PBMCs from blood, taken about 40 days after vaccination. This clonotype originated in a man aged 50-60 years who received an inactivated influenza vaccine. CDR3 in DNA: TGTGCCAGCAGCTTCCGCCGGGACAGGGACAGAGAGACCCAGTACTTC. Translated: CASSFRRDRDRETQYF.